The present T cell receptor beta chain was sequenced within a study of PD-1 blockade in classical Hodgkin lymphoma. General observations from the study: Reports described newly diagnosed patients as having lower baseline TCR diversity than healthy donors. Baseline diversity in complete responders resembled that of newly diagnosed patients.

This clone was seen a handful of times. The antigen remains undetermined. The CDR3 has 13 residues. Germline V lookup: CDR1 SGHTA, CDR2 FQGNSA. The ends were cut back, 5 bases at V and 5 bases at J, with 12 bases in the middle. Profiled with immunoSEQ multiplex PCR; TCRdb holds only in-frame clones, not every one. The sample yields 20,000 to 30,000 clones, 67% seen once. Every patient was affected by relapse after autologous stem cell transplantation, while exposure to brentuximab vedotin was not uniform. This receptor was taken from a human donor with classical Hodgkin lymphoma. This chain joins TRBV7-2 and TRBJ2-5; D is possibly TRBD2 (6 bases). Specimen: peripheral blood mononuclear cells (PBMCs), collected before the second cycle of nivolumab. This chain's CDR3 is CASSGDWLETQYF. The CDR3 nucleotides are TGTGCCAGCAGCGGGGACTGGCTGGAGACCCAGTACTTC.